Listed below are T cell receptor beta chains from one sample, sequenced in a study of T cells after yellow fever vaccination. TCRdb analysed the 5' RACE reads with MiXCR anew, one entry per CDR3 protein. The data contain a few hundred thousand distinct CDR3 sequences, 6.8% of them singletons. The material was PBMCs, obtained more than 40 days after the first yellow fever vaccination. Source of these receptors: a man aged 18 to 29 who received the YFV17D yellow fever vaccine. Each CDR3 is given with its conserved first and last residue. D genes are given only for firm matches. Expanded clones are given a class, and other clones once, few, many or no size at all.

TGTGCCAGCAGCCGGGACAGCTTTAATTCACCCCTCCACTTT | CASSRDSFNSPLHF | TRBJ1-6 | TRBD1 | 14 | few | TRBV5-4
TGTGCCAGTCGGACAGGCTATTACGAGCAGTACTTC | CASRTGYYEQYF | TRBJ2-7 | TRBD1 | 12 | few | TRBV6-2/TRBV6-3
TGTGCCAGCAGCGAAAGGCCGGGGTCAGTCACCGGGGAGCTGTTTTTT | CASSERPGSVTGELFF | TRBJ2-2 | NA | 16 | NA | TRBV7-7
TGTGCCAGCAGTTTCCAGCGGACTAGTCGCCCAGATACGCAGTATTTT | CASSFQRTSRPDTQYF | TRBJ2-3 | TRBD2 | 16 | many | TRBV12-3/TRBV12-4
TGTGCCAGCTCAGCGACCGGGACAGCGAACACTGAAGCTTTCTTT | CASSATGTANTEAFF | TRBJ1-1 | TRBD1 | 15 | many | TRBV18
TGTGCCAGCAGCCGGGACAGGGGGCAGGCCGGGGAGCTGTTTTTT | CASSRDRGQAGELFF | TRBJ2-2 | TRBD1 | 15 | NA | TRBV7-9
TGCAGTGCCCGGAGGAACAATCAGCCCCAGCATTTT | CSARRNNQPQHF | TRBJ1-5 | NA | 12 | many | TRBV20-1
TGCAGTGTCCGGCCCCAGCGGCAAGAGACCCAGTACTTC | CSVRPQRQETQYF | TRBJ2-5 | NA | 13 | many | TRBV20-1
TGCGCCAGCAGCTTGGGGGTCTTGCGGTTTACAGATACGCAGTATTTT | CASSLGVLRFTDTQYF | TRBJ2-3 | NA | 16 | few | TRBV5-1
TGCAGTGCTAGATGGCAGGGCATGAATACGGCTTTCTTT | CSARWQGMNTAFF | TRBJ1-1 | NA | 13 | NA | TRBV20-1
TGCAGTGCTAGAGGCCTTGACAGGGCCTCCTACGAGCAGTACTTC | CSARGLDRASYEQYF | TRBJ2-7 | TRBD1 | 15 | many | TRBV20-1
TGTGCCAGCAGCGTACAACAGGGGAGGACTGAAGCTTTCTTT | CASSVQQGRTEAFF | TRBJ1-1 | TRBD1 | 14 | NA | TRBV5-6
TGTGCCAGCAGACTGACAGGGCCCACTGAAGCTTTCTTT | CASRLTGPTEAFF | TRBJ1-1 | TRBD1 | 13 | few | TRBV6-2/TRBV6-3
TGTGCCAGCAGCTTAGCGGGGGGCGACACCGGGGAGCTGTTTTTT | CASSLAGGDTGELFF | TRBJ2-2 | NA | 15 | many | TRBV7-8
TGCAGTGCTAGAGTTGATCTAGGTACGCAGTATTTT | CSARVDLGTQYF | TRBJ2-3 | NA | 12 | many | TRBV20-1
TGCAGTGCCGTCACGACAGGGGGGAGCATTCAGTACTTC | CSAVTTGGSIQYF | TRBJ2-4 | TRBD1 | 13 | NA | TRBV20-1
TGTGCCAGCAGCTTAGGACAGGGAGAATTGGATGGCTACACCTTC | CASSLGQGELDGYTF | TRBJ1-2 | TRBD1 | 15 | NA | TRBV7-8
TGTGCCAGCAGCCCCACAGGACTATGGCGCGATACGCAGTATTTT | CASSPTGLWRDTQYF | TRBJ2-3 | NA | 15 | few | TRBV7-2
TGCGCCAGCAGCTTGGATAGTACTAGCGGGGGGAAGACCCAGTACTTC | CASSLDSTSGGKTQYF | TRBJ2-5 | TRBD2 | 16 | few | TRBV5-1
TGTGCCAGCAGCGGGGGACAGGTTACCTACAATGAGCAGTTCTTC | CASSGGQVTYNEQFF | TRBJ2-1 | TRBD1 | 15 | NA | TRBV7-8
TGTGCCTGGAATCCCCTTGCGAACACTGAAGCTTTCTTT | CAWNPLANTEAFF | TRBJ1-1 | NA | 13 | NA | TRBV30
TGTGCCAGCAGAACTACTAGTTCTCCCAATGAGCAGTTCTTC | CASRTTSSPNEQFF | TRBJ2-1 | NA | 14 | many | TRBV12-3/TRBV12-4
TGTGCCAGCAGTACTACCAGCTCCTACGAGCAGTACTTC | CASSTTSSYEQYF | TRBJ2-7 | NA | 13 | few | TRBV12-3/TRBV12-4
TGTGCCAGTAGTCGAAGACAGCAAGAGACCCAGTACTTC | CASSRRQQETQYF | TRBJ2-5 | NA | 13 | many | TRBV19
TGTGCCAGCAGCTTGTATAGGGTCGCGAACACCGGGGAGCTGTTTTTT | CASSLYRVANTGELFF | TRBJ2-2 | NA | 16 | NA | TRBV7-9
TGTGCCAGCAGTACCTACAGGGTTGGCTACACCTTC | CASSTYRVGYTF | TRBJ1-2 | NA | 12 | NA | TRBV28
TGTGCCAGTAGTATATGGGGAGATACGCAGTATTTT | CASSIWGDTQYF | TRBJ2-3 | NA | 12 | NA | TRBV19
TGTGCCAGCTCACCACTGACAGGGGAAGGCGCACCCCTCCACTTT | CASSPLTGEGAPLHF | TRBJ1-6 | TRBD1 | 15 | few | TRBV18
TGTGCCAGCAGGCAGGGGGGAGGTCAGCCCCAGCATTTT | CASRQGGGQPQHF | TRBJ1-5 | TRBD1 | 13 | many | TRBV6-6
TGCGCCAGCAGCTTGGACGGTTACGCGACTCCAGATACGCAGTATTTT | CASSLDGYATPDTQYF | TRBJ2-3 | NA | 16 | NA | TRBV5-1
TGTGCCAGCAGTTACGATTTTGGGGGCGCCGGCTATGGCTACACCTTC | CASSYDFGGAGYGYTF | TRBJ1-2 | NA | 16 | few | TRBV6-2/TRBV6-3
TGCGCCAGCAGCCCCGGCGGGTCTGCAGGAGATACGCAGTATTTT | CASSPGGSAGDTQYF | TRBJ2-3 | NA | 15 | many | TRBV5-1
TGCGCCAGCAGCTTGACAGGGGCCCCTTTCGAGCAGTACTTC | CASSLTGAPFEQYF | TRBJ2-7 | TRBD1 | 14 | NA | TRBV5-1
TGCGCCAGCAGCTTTAGACAGGGAGGCACAGATACGCAGTATTTT | CASSFRQGGTDTQYF | TRBJ2-3 | TRBD1 | 15 | few | TRBV5-1
TGTGCCAGCAGTTACTCGACTAGCGGCACAGATACGCAGTATTTT | CASSYSTSGTDTQYF | TRBJ2-3 | TRBD2 | 15 | few | TRBV6-5
TGCGCCAGCAGGGGGGGGAGCCAAGAGACCCAGTACTTC | CASRGGSQETQYF | TRBJ2-5 | TRBD2 | 13 | many | TRBV5-1
TGTGCCAGCAGCTTTGACAGTCGCACTGAAGCTTTCTTT | CASSFDSRTEAFF | TRBJ1-1 | NA | 13 | many | TRBV7-2
TGCAGTGCTAGGGGGGATCAGCCCCAGCATTTT | CSARGDQPQHF | TRBJ1-5 | NA | 11 | few | TRBV20-1
TGTGCCAGCAGTCCGGCGCCTAGACCCCGGGATACGCAGTATTTT | CASSPAPRPRDTQYF | TRBJ2-3 | NA | 15 | few | TRBV6-1
TGTGCCAGCAGCATCCGGGACAGCTACGAGCAGTACTTC | CASSIRDSYEQYF | TRBJ2-7 | TRBD1 | 13 | many | TRBV5-4
TGTGCCAGCAGCTTAGCTAGGACGGCAGGACAGCCCCAGCATTTT | CASSLARTAGQPQHF | TRBJ1-5 | NA | 15 | many | TRBV7-9
TGTGCAACCAGGGGTCCGCCGGCCCTCTTC | CATRGPPALF | TRBJ2-1 | NA | 10 | few | TRBV5-4
TGTGCCAGCAGCGGACCAGGGGAGAACACTGAAGCTTTCTTT | CASSGPGENTEAFF | TRBJ1-1 | NA | 14 | NA | TRBV7-9
TGTGCCAGCTTAGTGAGCGGGGGAAACCTCTACAATGAGCAGTTCTTC | CASLVSGGNLYNEQFF | TRBJ2-1 | TRBD2 | 16 | many | TRBV19
TGTGCCAGCAGCCCACCTCATAGCACAGATACGCAGTATTTT | CASSPPHSTDTQYF | TRBJ2-3 | NA | 14 | many | TRBV7-2
TGTGCCAGCAGCTCAGTGGGGACTATCTTTCGCGATACGCAGTATTTT | CASSSVGTIFRDTQYF | TRBJ2-3 | TRBD2 | 16 | NA | TRBV7-2
TGTGCCAGCAGCGCGGGCAGAGCCTACAATGAGCAGTTCTTC | CASSAGRAYNEQFF | TRBJ2-1 | NA | 14 | few | TRBV7-9
TGTGCCAGCAGCCCCGAGGGGGGCCCAGGGGAAAAACTGTTTTTT | CASSPEGGPGEKLFF | TRBJ1-4 | NA | 15 | few | TRBV7-8
TGCAGTGCTAGACTTACCGGGACAGGGCCCAATCAGCCCCAGCATTTT | CSARLTGTGPNQPQHF | TRBJ1-5 | TRBD1 | 16 | NA | TRBV20-1
TGTGCCAGCTCACAGAGGACGGTACTTTCTAGCACAGATACGCAGTATTTT | CASSQRTVLSSTDTQYF | TRBJ2-3 | NA | 17 | NA | TRBV18
TGTGCCAGCAGTTTACAGGCCTTGAATTCACCCCTCCACTTT | CASSLQALNSPLHF | TRBJ1-6 | NA | 14 | NA | TRBV12-3/TRBV12-4
TGCGCCAGCAGCCAAGTATATTCCCAGGATCACCAAGCTTTCTTT | CASSQVYSQDHQAFF | TRBJ1-1 | NA | 15 | NA | TRBV4-3
TGCGCCAGCAGCTTGGGAGCGAATCAAGAGACCCAGTACTTC | CASSLGANQETQYF | TRBJ2-5 | NA | 14 | NA | TRBV5-1
TGCAGCCCTTTACTAGCGGGGGGCGGTTACAATGAGCAGTTCTTC | CSPLLAGGGYNEQFF | TRBJ2-1 | TRBD2 | 15 | few | TRBV29-1
TGTGCCAGCAGCCAGGACCCCCGGGGGACGGAGACCCAGTACTTC | CASSQDPRGTETQYF | TRBJ2-5 | NA | 15 | few | TRBV7-2
TGCAGCGTTGAATCCCCATCTTACGAGCAGTACTTC | CSVESPSYEQYF | TRBJ2-7 | NA | 12 | NA | TRBV29-1
TGCGCCAGCAGTGAGCCAGGGCTAACTGAAGCTTTCTTT | CASSEPGLTEAFF | TRBJ1-1 | NA | 13 | few | TRBV10-1